This T cell receptor beta chain was identified during a study of identical twins. Deletions cut 2 bases from V and 5 bases from J, with 16 bases between. CDR3 length: 15 residues. Germline CDR1 is MNHNY and CDR2 is SVGAGI (reference sequence). TCRdb called the 5' RACE reads again in MiXCR, with one record for every CDR3 protein. The repertoire holds some 1,700,000 distinct CDR3 sequences, with around 29% as singletons. In the case of this clonotype: Its antigen is unidentified.

Regarding the study as a whole: Modelling approaches yielded underestimates of out-of-frame TCR alpha sharing between monozygotic twins.

The rearrangement joins TRBV6-6 to TRBJ2-7, with TRBD2 as a possible D gene (5 bases). Sequenced input: cord blood. The TCR sequence derives from a newborn girl in good health. CDR3 DNA sequence: TGTGCCAGCAGTTACCGAGACTACCCGGCCCACGAGCAGTACTTC. Protein product: CASSYRDYPAHEQYF.